A single sample gave rise to the 10 T cell receptor beta chains below, sequenced in a study of blood T cell repertoires in COVID-19. Clones were read by immunoSEQ multiplex PCR, and TCRdb kept only the in-frame ones, dropping some. The table lists approximately 200,000 clones, roughly nine tenths of them singletons, with approximately 2.1% in the top ten. Material for sequencing was PBMCs or T cells enriched from blood (not recorded which). The receptors were sampled from a woman aged 40 to 50 with acute COVID-19.

The genes are TRBV30 and TRBJ1-5; TRBD1 is a possible D gene (6 bases). In germline, CDR1 is GTSNPN, CDR2 SVGIG (reference sequence). V shed 8 bases and J shed 3 bases, with 8 bases lying between them. There are 11 residues in the CDR3. The CDR3 coding sequence is TGTGCCGCGGGGGCCAATCAGCCCCAGCATTTT. This gives the protein CAAGANQPQHF.

The CDR3: CASSGLIGGAFNEQFF. The CDR3 region has the DNA TGTGCCAGCAGCGGCCTAATCGGGGGGGCCTTTAATGAGCAGTTCTTC. The chain is built from TRBV2 and TRBJ2-1; TRBD2 agrees at 8 bases. The CDR3 sequence is 16 residues long. The germline V gene encodes CDR1 SNHLY and CDR2 FYNNEI. V dropped 6 bases and J dropped 7; count of bases not matched to a gene: 14.

The rearrangement uses TRBV7-8 and TRBJ1-2, with D possibly being TRBD1 (6 bases). The germline V gene has CDR1 SGHVS and CDR2 FQNEAQ. V lost 0 bases, J lost 1 base, and 9 bases lay in between. This CDR3 comprises 15 residues. The CDR3 region has the DNA TGTGCCAGCAGCTTAGCCAGGGGAAGTAACTATGGCTACACCTTC. Encoded protein: CASSLARGSNYGYTF.

The J gene is TRBJ1-1, the V gene TRBV15; D unresolved. CDR1 is LNHNV and CDR2 is YYDKDF in the germline V gene (reference sequence). Trimming shortened V by 1 base and J by 4 bases, and 16 bases separated the two germline ends. The CDR3 contains 16 residues. CDR3 residues: CATSRVFGPGGTEAFF. In nucleotides, the CDR3 is TGTGCCACCAGCAGAGTCTTTGGGCCCGGAGGCACTGAAGCTTTCTTT.

The CDR3 reads CASSLMSGRVNTGELFF. DNA of the CDR3: TGCGCCAGCAGCTTAATGAGCGGGAGGGTGAACACCGGGGAGCTGTTTTTT. The rearrangement links TRBV5-1 to TRBJ2-2; 10 nucleotides line up with TRBD2. Germline V gene data show CDR1 as SGHRS and CDR2 as YFSETQ. The CDR3 has 17 amino acids. J lost 1 base, V lost 2 bases, and 5 bases had no gene match.

The chain uses TRBV27 and TRBJ1-1, with a weak D call TRBD1 (6 bases). This CDR3 is 16 amino acids long. V lost 5 bases and J 1 base, leaving 17 bases between the germline ends. The germline V gene encodes CDR1 MNHEY and CDR2 SMNVEV (reference sequence). The CDR3 loop reads CASSPQGRKGNTEAFF. The DNA for the CDR3 is TGTGCCAGCAGTCCTCAGGGGCGGAAGGGGAACACTGAAGCTTTCTTT.

The chain couples TRBV12-5 to TRBJ2-3; 8 nucleotides align to TRBD2. The germline gives CDR1 LGHNT, CDR2 FRNRAP. J was trimmed by 9 bases and V by 1 base; bases with no gene match: 6. There are 14 residues in the CDR3. Here the CDR3 DNA reads TGTGCTAGTGGTTTGGCCTCACGGACTAGCACGCAGTATTTT. It codes for CASGLASRTSTQYF. Filled out from reference TRBV12-5 and TRBJ2-3, the complete variable domain reads DARVTQTPRHKVTEMGQEVTMRCQPILGHNTVFWYRQTMMQGLELLAYFRNRAPLDDSGMPKDRFSAEMPDATLATLKIQPSEPRDSAVYFCASGLASRTSTQYFGPGTRLTVL.

The rearrangement joins TRBV27 to TRBJ1-5; 8 nucleotides align to TRBD1. The V gene end was trimmed by 6 bases and the J gene end by 7 bases; junction bases not matched to a gene: 14. Germline V lookup: CDR1 MNHEY, CDR2 SMNVEV (reference sequence). This CDR3 has 16 residues. The CDR3 region is CASRIRGPGREQPQHF. Written as DNA, the CDR3 is TGTGCCAGCAGAATCAGGGGGCCAGGACGGGAACAGCCCCAGCATTTT.

This chain uses TRBV5-1 with TRBJ2-7; 11 positions match TRBD2. Germline V gene lookup returns CDR1 SGHRS and CDR2 YFSETQ. There are 16 residues in the CDR3. The V segment lost 2 bases and the J segment 0 bases; nucleotides outside the gene matches: 4. The CDR3 bases are TGCGCCAGCAGCTTAACTAGCGGGGGTAGCTCCTACGAGCAGTACTTC. Encoded protein: CASSLTSGGSSYEQYF.

The rearrangement links TRBV7-9 to TRBJ2-1; 10 bases map to TRBD2. With 0 bases clipped from V and 7 bases from J, the junction kept 6 bases outside the gene matches. CDR1 and CDR2 (germline): SEHNR, FQNEAQ (reference sequence). This CDR3 comprises 16 residues. This chain's CDR3 is CASSLAVLAGANEQFF. CDR3 bases: TGTGCCAGCAGCTTAGCGGTGCTAGCGGGAGCTAATGAGCAGTTCTTC.